Following are 18 T cell receptor beta chains from one sample sequenced in a study of blood T cell repertoires in COVID-19 (dated by TCRdb to about 2020). The library came from the immunoSEQ multiplex PCR assay. In its TCRdb copy, this immuneACCESS table keeps in-frame sequences only and misses some clones. Where compared with another copy, unresolved V genes explain less than half of these, and the others have no known cause. This sample holds 75,000 to 95,000 clones; about nine tenths were observed only once. 1.1% of the sample rests with the top ten. The sample taken for sequencing was peripheral blood. All receptors come from a human donor in a cohort sampled during active COVID-19.

V usage is TRBV3-1 (or the pseudogene TRBV3-2) and J usage is TRBJ1-4, with 7 bases fitting TRBD1. The CDR3 length is 12 residues. V gave up 5 bases and J gave up 8 bases; unmatched junction bases: 2. CDR1 and CDR2 (germline): LGHDT, YNNKEL (reference sequence). The CDR3: CASSWGQEKLFF. CDR3 nucleotides: TGTGCCAGCAGCTGGGGACAGGAAAAACTGTTTTTT.

The V and J genes are TRBV12-3 or TRBV12-4 and TRBJ1-1; D unresolved. The CDR3 is made up of 10 amino acids. The V and J ends lost 5 bases and 6 bases respectively, with 4 bases between them. The CDR3 nucleotides read TGTGCCAGCAGTCCCGCTGAAGCTTTCTTT. This translates into CASSPAEAFF.

The CDR3 reads CSVDVRADTEAFF. In nucleotides, the CDR3 is TGCAGCGTTGATGTCAGGGCCGACACTGAAGCTTTCTTT. The rearrangement joins TRBV29-1 to TRBJ1-1; possibly TRBD1 for D (5 bases). V was shortened by 3 bases and J by 3 bases, with 11 bases between the two germline ends. Germline V gene lookup returns CDR1 SQVTM and CDR2 ANQGSEA. The CDR3 loop spans 13 amino acids.

The rearrangement links TRBV18 to TRBJ2-7; a possible D gene is TRBD2 (5 bases). Germline-derived CDR1 and CDR2 are KGHSH and LQKENI. The CDR3 extends over 13 amino acids. V lost 3 bases to trimming and J lost 6 bases, with 12 bases between them. The CDR3 DNA reads as TGTGCCAGCTCACCGAGGGAAGAGGCCGAGCAGTACTTC. As protein: CASSPREEAEQYF.

V usage is TRBV11-2 and J usage is TRBJ2-1; no firm D call. Germline V CDR1 and CDR2: SGHAT, FQNNGV. CDR3 length: 13 amino acids. V dropped 1 base and J dropped 12 bases, with 13 bases sitting between them. The CDR3 protein is CASSLASVGAQFF. In nucleotides, the CDR3 is TGTGCCAGCAGCTTAGCAAGCGTGGGTGCGCAGTTCTTC.

This clone was counted once. V and J are TRBV4-1 and TRBJ2-7, with D perhaps TRBD2 (6 bases). Trimming took off 3 bases at V and 2 bases at J, with 23 bases between the two ends. The CDR3 spans 18 residues. The germline V gene has CDR1 MGHRA and CDR2 YSYEKL. CDR3 sequence reads: CASSQTPRSGSTPYEQYF. The CDR3 region has the DNA TGCGCCAGCAGCCAGACCCCTCGTAGCGGCAGCACCCCCTACGAGCAGTACTTC.

This clone was found once. The chain uses TRBV27 and TRBJ2-2; 9 nucleotides agree with TRBD2. Germline V CDR1 and CDR2: MNHEY, SMNVEV (reference sequence). Unmatched junction bases numbered 12, after V lost 6 bases and J lost 4 bases. CDR3 length: 17 residues. CDR3 nucleotides: TGTGCCAGCAGGAGGGGTTTGGGTAGCGGGAGCACCGGGGAGCTGTTTTTT. Its translation is CASRRGLGSGSTGELFF.

The chain employs TRBV6-5 and TRBJ1-2; 7 nucleotides match TRBD1. This CDR3 spans 13 amino acids. After removal of 6 bases from V and 2 bases from J, the junction contained 3 bases not matched to a gene. The germline V gene has CDR1 MNHEY and CDR2 SVGAGI. CDR3 amino acids: CASRPTGNYGYTF. The CDR3 region has the DNA TGTGCCAGCAGACCGACAGGGAACTATGGCTACACCTTC.

This chain connects TRBV19 to TRBJ1-1, with D uncertain. The CDR3 contains 14 residues. V shed 10 bases and J shed 1 base, with 16 bases lying between them. Germline CDR1 is LNHDA and CDR2 is SQIVND (reference sequence). The CDR3 spells CATKPREGNTEAFF. In DNA, the CDR3 is TGTGCCACCAAACCGAGGGAAGGGAACACTGAAGCTTTCTTT.

The CDR3 bases are TGTGCCAGCAGCACAGCCTCCACAGGGGGCGCAAAGTATGGCTACACCTTC. This codes for CASSTASTGGAKYGYTF. The chain recombines TRBV5-5 with TRBJ1-2; TRBD1 matches at 9 bases. This CDR3 spans 17 amino acids. Unmatched junction bases numbered 15, after V lost 4 bases and J lost 5 bases. Germline loops: CDR1 SGHKS, CDR2 YYEKEE (reference sequence).

V gene TRBV9 combines with J gene TRBJ2-5; no clear D gene. This CDR3 region has 14 residues. Deletions cut 0 bases from V and 1 base from J, with 7 bases between. Germline CDR1 and CDR2: SGDLS and YYNGEE. This chain's CDR3 is CASSVGDFQETQYF. As DNA, the CDR3 is TGTGCCAGCAGCGTAGGTGACTTCCAAGAGACCCAGTACTTC.

The V gene is TRBV6-5, the J gene TRBJ2-1; 7 nucleotides line up with TRBD1. The junction had 8 bases not matched to a gene; V was cut back by 5 bases and J by 10 bases. Germline V CDR1 and CDR2: MNHEY, SVGAGI. The CDR3 totals 13 residues. The CDR3 is CASSRLQGDEQFF. The CDR3 DNA is TGTGCCAGCAGTCGCCTCCAGGGGGACGAGCAGTTCTTC.

Of note for this clone: Other DNA sequences in this sample translate to the same CDR3. The chain is built from TRBV7-8 and TRBJ2-3; TRBD2 aligns across 8 bases. Germline loops: CDR1 SGHVS, CDR2 FQNEAQ. Unmatched junction bases numbered 3, after V lost 1 base and J lost 0 bases. The CDR3 has 16 residues. The DNA for the CDR3 is TGTGCCAGCAGCTTAGGCGCTAGCGGGAGCACAGATACGCAGTATTTT. Translation gives CASSLGASGSTDTQYF.

This chain uses TRBV2 with TRBJ2-7; 7 nucleotides align to TRBD1. The V segment lost 6 bases and the J segment 3 bases; nucleotides outside the gene matches: 2. Germline CDR1 is SNHLY and CDR2 is FYNNEI. CDR3 length: 12 amino acids. CDR3 nucleotide sequence: TGTGCCAGCAGCCGGGACAGCTACGAGCAGTACTTC. Protein sequence: CASSRDSYEQYF.

The genes are TRBV27 and TRBJ1-6, with D tentatively TRBD1 (6 bases). This CDR3 spans 12 amino acids. V lost 3 bases, J lost 9 bases, and 6 bases lay in between. Germline CDR1 is MNHEY and CDR2 is SMNVEV (reference sequence). Written as DNA, the CDR3 is TGTGCCAGCAGTTTGACAGGTTCACCCCTCCACTTT. Translated: CASSLTGSPLHF.

This chain joins TRBV19 and TRBJ2-3, with a tentative D call TRBD2 (5 bases). Looked up from germline, CDR1 is LNHDA and CDR2 is SQIVND (reference sequence). The CDR3 covers 14 residues. V lost 5 bases, J lost 1 base, and 10 bases lay in between. As DNA, the CDR3 is TGTGCCAGTAGTTTTTCGGAGGGCACAGATACGCAGTATTTT. The encoded protein is CASSFSEGTDTQYF.

The chain combines TRBV19 with TRBJ2-1, with D uncertain. The CDR3 loop spans 11 amino acids. Trimming removed 6 bases from V and 7 bases from J, with 7 bases in between. The germline V gene has CDR1 LNHDA and CDR2 SQIVND (reference sequence). As DNA, the CDR3 is TGTGCCAGTAGGTGGCGGAATGAGCAGTTCTTC. Translated, it gives CASRWRNEQFF.

The gene calls are TRBV5-1 and TRBJ1-2; a weak D match, TRBD1 (5 bases). Looked up from germline, CDR1 is SGHRS and CDR2 is YFSETQ. V dropped 4 bases and J dropped 1 base, with 11 bases sitting between them. The CDR3 runs 14 residues. CDR3 DNA sequence: TGCGCCAGCAGCACTTCGACAGATAACTATGGCTACACCTTC. Translated: CASSTSTDNYGYTF.